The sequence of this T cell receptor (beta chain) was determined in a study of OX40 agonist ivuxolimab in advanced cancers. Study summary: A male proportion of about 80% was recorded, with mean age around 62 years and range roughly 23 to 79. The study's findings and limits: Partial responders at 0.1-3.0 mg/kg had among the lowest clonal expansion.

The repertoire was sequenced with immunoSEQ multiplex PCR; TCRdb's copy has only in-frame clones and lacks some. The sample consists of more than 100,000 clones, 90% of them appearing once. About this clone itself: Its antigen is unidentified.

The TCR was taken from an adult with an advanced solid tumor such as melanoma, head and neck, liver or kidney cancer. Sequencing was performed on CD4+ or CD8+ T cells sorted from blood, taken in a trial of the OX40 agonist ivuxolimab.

Written as DNA, the CDR3 is TGTGCCAGCAGTGGGACGACAGGGGGCACTGAAGCTTTCTTT. Its translation is CASSGTTGGTEAFF. The J gene is TRBJ1-1, the V gene TRBV6-1; TRBD1 aligns across 9 bases. Per the germline V gene, CDR1 is MNHNS and CDR2 is SASEGT. The CDR3 runs to 14 residues. Losses at the gene ends were 4 bases for V and 4 bases for J; bases not matched to a gene: 4.